A selection of T cell receptor beta chains follows, all from one sample in a study of T cell responses to AZD1222 COVID-19 vaccine. Assay used: immunoSEQ multiplex PCR; TCRdb lists only in-frame clones, some missing. This table has tens of thousands of clones, approximately 90% appearing once. The sequencing here drew on peripheral blood, taken 28 days after the second AZD1222 dose. These receptors came from an adult who received the AZD1222 COVID-19 vaccine. Each CDR3 is given with its conserved first and last residue. D genes are given only for firm matches. The listing skips clone size in some rows; elsewhere it reads once, few, many or a size class.

TRBJ1-2 . TRBD1 TRBV7-2 CASSSRTGNYGYTF TGTGCCAGCAGCTCCCGGACAGGGAACTATGGCTACACCTTC
TRBJ2-7 . TRBD2 TRBV29-1 CSAGGANPTYEQYF TGCAGCGCCGGGGGGGCTAATCCAACCTACGAGCAGTACTTC
TRBJ1-2 few . TRBV6-2/TRBV6-3 CASSYLGRNYGYTF TGTGCCAGCAGTTACCTGGGCAGGAACTATGGCTACACCTTC
TRBJ2-5 . TRBD2 TRBV7-2 CASSFGLAGRQETQYF TGTGCCAGCAGCTTTGGGTTAGCGGGGAGACAAGAGACCCAGTACTTC
TRBJ2-2 once . TRBV11-3 CASSPDPSGTGTGELFF TGTGCCAGCAGCCCCGACCCCTCGGGAACGGGGACCGGGGAGCTGTTTTTT
TRBJ1-6 . . TRBV7-9 CASSLGGGQLNSPLHF TGTGCCAGCAGCTTAGGGGGCGGACAGTTAAATTCACCCCTCCACTTT
TRBJ1-1 . . TRBV7-2 CASSISWGPGNTEAFF TGTGCCAGCAGCATAAGCTGGGGGCCGGGGAACACTGAAGCTTTCTTT
TRBJ2-1 . . TRBV30 CAWSGTPYNEQFF TGTGCCTGGAGCGGGACCCCCTACAATGAGCAGTTCTTC
TRBJ1-2 . . TRBV7-2 CASSLVPLGGYTF TGTGCCAGCAGCTTAGTTCCGTTAGGTGGCTACACCTTC
TRBJ1-1 . . TRBV18 CASSIAMTGNTEAFF TGTGCCAGCTCAATAGCCATGACAGGGAACACTGAAGCTTTCTTT
TRBJ2-2 . . TRBV3-1/TRBV3-2 CASSQDRVLNTGELFF TGTGCCAGCAGCCAAGACAGGGTGCTGAACACCGGGGAGCTGTTTTTT
TRBJ1-2 . . TRBV3-1/TRBV3-2 CASSQSKQTYGYTF TGTGCCAGCAGCCAATCGAAACAGACCTATGGCTACACCTTC
TRBJ2-3 . . TRBV19 CASSIDIGGISTDTQYF TGTGCCAGTAGTATAGATATAGGAGGGATTAGCACAGATACGCAGTATTTT
TRBJ2-1 . TRBD2 TRBV2 CASSDPYERGVTYNEQFF TGTGCCAGCAGTGATCCGTACGAGCGGGGCGTGACCTACAATGAGCAGTTCTTC
TRBJ1-6 . TRBD1 TRBV3-1/TRBV3-2 CASSQDLHIGTGDSPLHF TGTGCCAGCAGCCAAGATCTTCATATCGGGACAGGGGATTCACCCCTCCACTTT
TRBJ1-1 . . TRBV5-1 CASSLARGAGTEAFF TGCGCCAGCAGCTTGGCTAGGGGGGCAGGCACTGAAGCTTTCTTT
TRBJ1-6 . TRBD1 TRBV11-2 CASSSPGQENSPLHF TGTGCCAGCAGCTCCCCGGGACAGGAAAATTCACCCCTCCACTTT
TRBJ1-2 few TRBD1 TRBV3-1/TRBV3-2 CASSQDRGTGEGGYTF TGTGCCAGCAGCCAAGATAGGGGGACAGGGGAGGGTGGCTACACCTTC
TRBJ1-4 . . TRBV2 CASSDHRNNEKLFF TGTGCCAGCAGTGACCACAGGAATAATGAAAAACTGTTTTTT
TRBJ2-5 . . TRBV4-2 CASSQTTGQGETQYF TGTGCCAGCAGCCAGACAACTGGTCAGGGAGAGACCCAGTACTTC
TRBJ2-2 . . TRBV7-3 CASSQNPPGANTGELFF TGTGCCAGCAGCCAAAACCCGCCAGGGGCGAACACCGGGGAGCTGTTTTTT
TRBJ1-5 . TRBD1 TRBV6-2/TRBV6-3 CASSYVGQGDQPQHF TGTGCCAGCAGTTACGTGGGACAGGGAGATCAGCCCCAGCATTTT
TRBJ1-5 . . TRBV19 CASSMVGAFQPQHF TGTGCCAGTAGTATGGTGGGGGCCTTTCAGCCCCAGCATTTT
TRBJ2-7 . TRBD1 TRBV7-8 CASSKGQGAFEQYF TGTGCCAGCAGCAAAGGACAGGGGGCCTTCGAGCAGTACTTC
TRBJ1-1 . . TRBV11-3 CASSLGRGVTEAFF TGTGCCAGCAGCTTAGGCCGGGGGGTCACTGAAGCTTTCTTT
TRBJ1-3 few . TRBV9 CASSAGPTSGNTIYF TGTGCCAGCAGCGCCGGGCCCACCTCTGGAAACACCATATATTTT
TRBJ1-2 . . TRBV28 CASRSDRFGGYTF TGTGCCAGCAGGTCTGACAGGTTTGGAGGCTACACCTTC
TRBJ2-5 . . TRBV5-1 CASSLGLNRQLQETQYF TGCGCCAGCAGCTTGGGCCTTAACCGACAGTTACAAGAGACCCAGTACTTC
TRBJ2-1 . TRBD2 TRBV5-1 CASSFLGTSGGANEQFF TGCGCCAGCAGCTTTTTAGGGACTAGCGGGGGGGCCAATGAGCAGTTCTTC
TRBJ1-2 few . TRBV7-8 CASSDTGPYGYTF TGTGCCAGCAGCGACACAGGGCCCTATGGCTACACCTTC
TRBJ1-1 once . TRBV19 CASRPTWATKNTEAFF TGTGCCAGTAGACCCACGTGGGCAACCAAGAACACTGAAGCTTTCTTT
TRBJ1-2 . TRBD1 TRBV19 CASNPTGFGGYTF TGTGCCAGTAACCCGACAGGGTTTGGAGGCTACACCTTC
TRBJ2-3 . . TRBV28 CASSLKPGTDTQYF TGTGCCAGCAGTTTAAAGCCAGGCACAGATACGCAGTATTTT
TRBJ1-2 . . TRBV20-1 CSASYYGYTF TGCAGTGCTAGCTACTATGGCTACACCTTC
TRBJ2-5 . . TRBV19 CASRALGAGIQETQYF TGTGCCAGTAGGGCCCTAGGCGCCGGGATACAAGAGACCCAGTACTTC
TRBJ2-2 . TRBD1 TRBV2 CASRKQGANTGELFF TGTGCCAGCAGGAAACAGGGGGCGAACACCGGGGAGCTGTTTTTT
TRBJ1-1 . . TRBV9 CASSEWDQMGTEAFF TGTGCCAGCAGCGAATGGGACCAAATGGGGACTGAAGCTTTCTTT
TRBJ1-1 . TRBD1 TRBV7-2 CASSAGQALNTEAFF TGTGCCAGCAGCGCGGGACAGGCTTTGAACACTGAAGCTTTCTTT
TRBJ2-2 . . TRBV12-3/TRBV12-4 CASTPAPTGELFF TGTGCCAGCACTCCTGCCCCCACCGGGGAGCTGTTTTTT
TRBJ1-2 . . TRBV19 CASSTWEGRAAGYTF TGTGCCAGTAGTACCTGGGAGGGCAGGGCGGCCGGCTACACCTTC
TRBJ2-2 . . TRBV5-1 CASRAGALNTGELFF TGCGCCAGCAGGGCAGGGGCGTTGAACACCGGGGAGCTGTTTTTT
TRBJ1-5 . . TRBV19 CASSIEVAYPDSNQPQHF TGTGCCAGTAGTATAGAAGTCGCATACCCAGATAGCAATCAGCCCCAGCATTTT
TRBJ2-3 . TRBD2 TRBV5-1 CASSLPSGGAGTQYF TGCGCCAGCAGCTTGCCCAGCGGGGGGGCGGGTACGCAGTATTTT
TRBJ1-1 . . TRBV29-1 CSSQESTEAFF TGCAGCTCACAGGAGTCCACTGAAGCTTTCTTT
TRBJ2-7 . TRBD1 TRBV6-1 CASRGTGKTYEQYF TGTGCCAGCCGCGGGACAGGGAAAACCTACGAGCAGTACTTC
TRBJ1-6 . . TRBV5-5 CASSLVGQPSPLHF TGTGCCAGCAGCTTGGTAGGACAGCCTTCACCCCTCCACTTT
TRBJ1-6 . TRBD1 TRBV3-1/TRBV3-2 CASSPRQGHNSPLHF TGTGCCAGCAGCCCACGACAGGGCCATAATTCACCCCTCCACTTT
TRBJ1-4 . . TRBV27 CASSGSLAVGEKLFF TGTGCCAGCAGTGGGTCATTGGCGGTAGGGGAAAAACTGTTTTTT
TRBJ1-2 . . TRBV9 CASSASVGHNYGYTF TGTGCCAGCAGCGCCTCTGTTGGGCATAACTATGGCTACACCTTC
TRBJ2-3 . TRBD1 TRBV24-1 CATSDHRTGKTDTQYF TGTGCCACCAGTGATCATAGGACAGGAAAAACAGATACGCAGTATTTT
TRBJ1-6 . . TRBV6-5 CASSYGLNNSPLHF TGTGCCAGCAGTTACGGACTGAATAATTCACCCCTCCACTTT
TRBJ1-4 . TRBD1 TRBV2 CASSAGQGFEKLFF TGTGCCAGCAGTGCGGGACAGGGGTTTGAAAAACTGTTTTTT
TRBJ1-2 . . TRBV13 CASSLGLQATNYGYTF TGTGCCAGCAGCTTAGGCCTTCAGGCGACTAACTATGGCTACACCTTC
TRBJ1-2 . . TRBV5-6 CASSLAQAYYGYTF TGTGCCAGCAGCTTGGCCCAGGCTTACTATGGCTACACCTTC
TRBJ1-1 . . TRBV5-4 CASSLALGVNTEAFF TGTGCCAGCAGCTTGGCCCTGGGGGTGAACACTGAAGCTTTCTTT
TRBJ2-3 once TRBD2 TRBV3-1/TRBV3-2 CASSQGPYLAGGADTQYF TGTGCCAGCAGCCAAGGACCCTACCTAGCGGGGGGGGCAGATACGCAGTATTTT
TRBJ1-5 . TRBD1 TRBV3-1/TRBV3-2 CASSPFSGTGGQPQHF TGTGCCAGCAGCCCTTTCTCCGGGACAGGGGGTCAGCCCCAGCATTTT
TRBJ2-5 . TRBD1 TRBV7-9 CASSLRTGGETQYF TGTGCCAGCAGCTTACGGACAGGGGGAGAGACCCAGTACTTC
TRBJ2-1 . . TRBV18 CASSPDGNNEQFF TGTGCCAGCTCTCCGGACGGGAACAATGAGCAGTTCTTC
TRBJ1-1 few . TRBV2 CASRAGAEAFF TGTGCCAGCAGAGCGGGAGCTGAAGCTTTCTTT